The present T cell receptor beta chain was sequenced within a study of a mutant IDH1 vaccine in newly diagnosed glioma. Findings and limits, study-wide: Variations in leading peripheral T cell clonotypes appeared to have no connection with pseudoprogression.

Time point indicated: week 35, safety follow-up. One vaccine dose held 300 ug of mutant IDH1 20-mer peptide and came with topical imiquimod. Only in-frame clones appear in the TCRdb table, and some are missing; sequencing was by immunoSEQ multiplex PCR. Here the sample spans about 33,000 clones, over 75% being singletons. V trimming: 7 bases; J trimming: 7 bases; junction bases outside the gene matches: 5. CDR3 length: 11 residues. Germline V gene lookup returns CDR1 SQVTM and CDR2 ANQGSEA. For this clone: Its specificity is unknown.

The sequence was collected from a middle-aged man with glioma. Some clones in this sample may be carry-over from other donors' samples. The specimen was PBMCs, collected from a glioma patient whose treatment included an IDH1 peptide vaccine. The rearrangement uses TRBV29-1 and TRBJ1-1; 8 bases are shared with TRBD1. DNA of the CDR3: TGCAGCGGGGGACAGGAGCTTGAAGCTTTCTTT. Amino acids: CSGGQELEAFF.